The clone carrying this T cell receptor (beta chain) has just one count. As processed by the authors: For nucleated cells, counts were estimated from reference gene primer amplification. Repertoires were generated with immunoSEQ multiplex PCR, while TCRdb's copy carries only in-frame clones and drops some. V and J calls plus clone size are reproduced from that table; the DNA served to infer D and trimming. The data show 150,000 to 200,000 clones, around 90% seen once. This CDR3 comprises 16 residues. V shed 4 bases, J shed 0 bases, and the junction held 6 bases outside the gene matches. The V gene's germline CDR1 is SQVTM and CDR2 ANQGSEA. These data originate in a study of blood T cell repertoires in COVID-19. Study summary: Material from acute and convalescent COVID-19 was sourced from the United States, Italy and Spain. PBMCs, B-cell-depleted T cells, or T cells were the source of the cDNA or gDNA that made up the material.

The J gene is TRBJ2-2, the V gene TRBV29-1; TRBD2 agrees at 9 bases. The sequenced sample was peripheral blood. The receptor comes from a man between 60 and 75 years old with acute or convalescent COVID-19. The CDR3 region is CSVGGRADTNTGELFF. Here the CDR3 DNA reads TGCAGCGTTGGCGGGAGGGCAGATACGAACACCGGGGAGCTGTTTTTT.